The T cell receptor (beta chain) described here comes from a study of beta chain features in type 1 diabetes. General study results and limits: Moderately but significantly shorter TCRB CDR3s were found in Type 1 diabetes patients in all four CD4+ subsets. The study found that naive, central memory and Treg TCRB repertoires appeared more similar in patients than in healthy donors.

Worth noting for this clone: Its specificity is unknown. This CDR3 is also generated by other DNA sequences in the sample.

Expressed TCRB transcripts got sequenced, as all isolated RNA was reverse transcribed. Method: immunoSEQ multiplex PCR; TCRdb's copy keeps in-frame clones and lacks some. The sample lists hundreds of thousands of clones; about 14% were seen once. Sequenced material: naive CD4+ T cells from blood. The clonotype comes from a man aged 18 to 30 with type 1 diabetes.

CDR3 amino acids: CASSVVGGEQYF. CDR3 DNA: TGTGCCAGCAGCGTAGTTGGGGGCGAGCAGTACTTC. This chain joins TRBV9 and TRBJ2-7; D may be TRBD1 or TRBD2 (5 bases each). V was clipped by 0 bases and J by 6 bases, with 7 bases between them. The CDR3 length is 12 residues. The germline V gene encodes CDR1 SGDLS and CDR2 YYNGEE.